This TCR beta chain was recorded in a study of T-cell reconstitution after alpha-beta-depleted transplantation in children. Study results and caveats: The origin of alpha-beta T cells about two months after transplant was reportedly several hundred expanded graft clones. Hyperexpanded clones declined; after one year, newly produced T cells mostly supplied diversity. For some patients, TCRbeta diversity was high at day 60 because of recipient T cells and thymic progenitors that survived.

This clonotype was found many times. Its antigen remains unidentified. Germline V CDR1 and CDR2: MNHEY, SVGAGI. The CDR3 is 13 amino acids. With 5 bases removed from V and 4 bases from J, the gap between germline ends came to 11 bases. Preparation of the TCRbeta library used unique molecular identifiers. TCRdb independently ran MiXCR on the PCR reads; one entry per CDR3 protein. The profile shows about 300,000 distinct CDR3 sequences, around 9.1% of them singletons. The clonotype originates from a boy under two years old with acute myeloid leukemia, due to receive a stem cell transplant. The sequenced sample was PBMCs, obtained before TCRalphabeta/CD19-depleted stem cell transplant. The chain is built from TRBV6-5 and TRBJ1-1, with D unclear. For the CDR3, the DNA is TGTGCCAGCAGTACCCGACGGGCCACTGAAGCTTTCTTT. Its protein is CASSTRRATEAFF.